This T cell receptor (beta chain) is drawn from a study of blood T cell repertoires in COVID-19. Across the study: From the United States, Italy and Spain came samples of acute and convalescent COVID-19. T cells, B-cell-depleted T cells, or PBMCs provided the cDNA or gDNA that served as material.

Per the authors' pipeline: Researchers report that nucleated cell counts were estimated from reference gene primer amplification. Assay used: immunoSEQ multiplex PCR; TCRdb lists only in-frame clones, some missing. The DNA gave D and trimming, while V, J and clone size come from that table. The repertoire holds 55,000 to 75,000 clones, with roughly 86% as singletons. The V segment lost 4 bases and the J segment 4 bases; nucleotides outside the gene matches: 9. This CDR3 has 15 amino acids. CDR1 and CDR2 from the germline V gene are SGHRS and YFSETQ. The source of this sequence is a human donor with active COVID-19. The donor label of this sample is uncertain. This chain uses TRBV5-1 with TRBJ2-5; 8 bases fit TRBD2. Material: peripheral blood. CDR3: CASSTESGSRETQYF. CDR3 nucleotides: TGCGCCAGCAGCACGGAAAGCGGGAGTAGAGAGACCCAGTACTTC. Variable domain in full (rest from reference TRBV5-1 and TRBJ2-5): KAGVTQTPRYLIKTRGQQVTLSCSPISGHRSVSWYQQTPGQGLQFLFEYFSETQRNKGNFPGRFSGRQFSNSRSEMNVSTLELGDSALYLCASSTESGSRETQYFGPGTRLLVL.